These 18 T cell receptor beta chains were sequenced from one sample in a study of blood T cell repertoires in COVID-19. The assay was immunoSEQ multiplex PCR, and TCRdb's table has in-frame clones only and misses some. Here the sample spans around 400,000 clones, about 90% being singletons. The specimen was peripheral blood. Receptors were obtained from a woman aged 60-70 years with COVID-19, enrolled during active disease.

The CDR3 region is CASSLYRGALGETQYF. In DNA, the CDR3 is TGTGCCAGCAGCTTGTACAGGGGTGCCCTCGGGGAGACCCAGTACTTC. The rearrangement uses TRBV5-8 and TRBJ2-5, with 7 bases lining up with TRBD1. Germline CDR1 and CDR2: SGHTS and YDEGEE. This CDR3 is built from 16 residues. V lost 1 base to trimming and J lost 5 bases; unmatched junction nucleotides: 11.

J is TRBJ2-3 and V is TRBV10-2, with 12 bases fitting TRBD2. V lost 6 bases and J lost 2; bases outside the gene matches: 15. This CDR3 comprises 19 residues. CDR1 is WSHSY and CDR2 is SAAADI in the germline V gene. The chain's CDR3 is CASRKTSGGAPLSTDTQYF. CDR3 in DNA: TGCGCCAGCAGAAAGACTAGCGGGGGAGCGCCCCTCTCCACAGATACGCAGTATTTT.

CDR3 sequence (DNA): TGTGCCATCAGGGGACAGGGGCAGGGAGATACGCAGTATTTT. Translation: CAIRGQGQGDTQYF. The chain has TRBV10-3 and TRBJ2-3; TRBD1 matches at 10 bases. The CDR3 sequence is 14 residues long. Trimming removed 6 bases from V and 5 bases from J; junction bases left unmatched: 5. Germline assignment: CDR1 ENHRY and CDR2 SYGVKD.

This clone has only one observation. The CDR3 loop is CALTGGPGQGSSEQYF. In DNA form, the CDR3 reads TGTGCCTTAACGGGGGGACCGGGACAGGGTTCTTCCGAGCAGTACTTC. This rearrangement joins TRBV19 to TRBJ2-7, with 9 bases aligning to TRBD1. Looked up from germline, CDR1 is LNHDA and CDR2 is SQIVND (reference sequence). This CDR3 has 16 residues. V gave up 11 bases and J gave up 6 bases; unmatched junction bases: 20.

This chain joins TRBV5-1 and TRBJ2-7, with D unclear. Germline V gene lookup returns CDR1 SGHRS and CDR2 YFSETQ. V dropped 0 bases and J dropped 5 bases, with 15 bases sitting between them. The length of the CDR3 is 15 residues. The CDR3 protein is CASSLVPGSNDEQYF. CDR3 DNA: TGCGCCAGCAGCTTGGTACCGGGTTCTAATGACGAGCAGTACTTC. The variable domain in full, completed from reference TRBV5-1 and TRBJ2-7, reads KAGVTQTPRYLIKTRGQQVTLSCSPISGHRSVSWYQQTPGQGLQFLFEYFSETQRNKGNFPGRFSGRQFSNSRSEMNVSTLELGDSALYLCASSLVPGSNDEQYFGPGTRLTVT.

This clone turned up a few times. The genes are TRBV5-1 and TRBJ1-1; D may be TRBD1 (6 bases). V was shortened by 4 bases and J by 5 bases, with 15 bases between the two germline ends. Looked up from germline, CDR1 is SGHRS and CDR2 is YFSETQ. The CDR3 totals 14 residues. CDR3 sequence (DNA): TGCGCCAGCAGCCATCCAGGGGAAGGGACTGAAGCTTTCTTT. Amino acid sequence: CASSHPGEGTEAFF.

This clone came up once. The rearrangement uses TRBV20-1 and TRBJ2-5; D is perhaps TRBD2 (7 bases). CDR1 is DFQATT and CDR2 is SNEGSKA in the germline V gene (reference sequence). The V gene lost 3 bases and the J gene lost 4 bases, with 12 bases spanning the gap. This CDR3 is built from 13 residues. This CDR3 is CSASRGRGETQYF. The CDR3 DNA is TGCAGTGCTAGTAGGGGGAGGGGAGAGACCCAGTACTTC.

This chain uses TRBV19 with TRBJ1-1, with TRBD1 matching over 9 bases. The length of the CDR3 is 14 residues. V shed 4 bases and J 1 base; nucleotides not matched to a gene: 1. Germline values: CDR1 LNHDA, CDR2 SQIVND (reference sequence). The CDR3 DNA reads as TGTGCCAGTAGTAGGGACAGGGAGAACACTGAAGCTTTCTTT. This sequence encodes CASSRDRENTEAFF.

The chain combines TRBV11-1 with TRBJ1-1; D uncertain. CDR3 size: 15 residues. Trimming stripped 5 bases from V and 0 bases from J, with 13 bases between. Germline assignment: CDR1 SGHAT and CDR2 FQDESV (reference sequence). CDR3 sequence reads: CASSLTGVVNTEAFF. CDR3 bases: TGTGCCAGCAGCCTCACGGGAGTGGTGAACACTGAAGCTTTCTTT.

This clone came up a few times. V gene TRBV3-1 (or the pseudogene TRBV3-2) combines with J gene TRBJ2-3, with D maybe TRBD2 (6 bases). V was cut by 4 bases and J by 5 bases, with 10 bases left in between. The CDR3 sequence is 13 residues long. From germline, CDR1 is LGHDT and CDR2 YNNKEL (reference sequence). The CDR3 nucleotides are TGTGCCAGCAGCCCCGGGGAGGTAGATACGCAGTATTTT. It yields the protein CASSPGEVDTQYF.

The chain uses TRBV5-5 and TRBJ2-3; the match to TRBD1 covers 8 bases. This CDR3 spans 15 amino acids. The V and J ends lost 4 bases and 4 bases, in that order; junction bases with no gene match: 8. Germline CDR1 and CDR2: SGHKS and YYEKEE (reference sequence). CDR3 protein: CASSEGTGPPDTQYF. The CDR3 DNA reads TGTGCCAGCAGCGAGGGGACAGGCCCCCCAGATACGCAGTATTTT.

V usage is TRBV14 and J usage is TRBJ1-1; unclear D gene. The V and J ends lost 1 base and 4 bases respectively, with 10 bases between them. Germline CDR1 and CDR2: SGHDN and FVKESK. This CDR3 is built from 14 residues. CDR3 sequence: CASSQVSGSTEAFF. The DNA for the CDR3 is TGTGCCAGCAGCCAAGTTTCGGGGAGCACTGAAGCTTTCTTT.

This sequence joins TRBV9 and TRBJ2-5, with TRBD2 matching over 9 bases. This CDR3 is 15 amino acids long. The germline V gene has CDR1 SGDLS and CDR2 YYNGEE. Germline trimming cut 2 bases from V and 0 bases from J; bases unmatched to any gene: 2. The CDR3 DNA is TGTGCCAGCAGCGTGAGCGGGGGGTACCAAGAGACCCAGTACTTC. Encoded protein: CASSVSGGYQETQYF.

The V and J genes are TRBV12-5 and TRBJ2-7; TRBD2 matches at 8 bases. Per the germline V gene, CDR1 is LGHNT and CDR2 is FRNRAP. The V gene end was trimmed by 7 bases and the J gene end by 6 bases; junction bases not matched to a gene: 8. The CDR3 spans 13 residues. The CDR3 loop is CASARGGAGEQYF. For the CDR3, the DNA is TGTGCTAGTGCCCGGGGGGGAGCGGGCGAGCAGTACTTC.

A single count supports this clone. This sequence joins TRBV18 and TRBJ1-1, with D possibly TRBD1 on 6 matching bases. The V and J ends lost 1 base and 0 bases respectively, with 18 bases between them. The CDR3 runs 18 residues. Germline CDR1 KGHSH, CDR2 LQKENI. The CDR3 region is CASSPRMLGAMVNTEAFF. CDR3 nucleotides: TGTGCCAGCTCACCACGGATGTTGGGGGCGATGGTGAACACTGAAGCTTTCTTT.

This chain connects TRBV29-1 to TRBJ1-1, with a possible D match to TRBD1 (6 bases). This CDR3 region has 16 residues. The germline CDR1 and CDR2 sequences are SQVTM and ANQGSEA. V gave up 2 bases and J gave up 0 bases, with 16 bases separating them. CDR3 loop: CSVEPVPGQMNTEAFF. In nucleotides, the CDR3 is TGCAGCGTTGAACCCGTTCCGGGACAAATGAACACTGAAGCTTTCTTT.

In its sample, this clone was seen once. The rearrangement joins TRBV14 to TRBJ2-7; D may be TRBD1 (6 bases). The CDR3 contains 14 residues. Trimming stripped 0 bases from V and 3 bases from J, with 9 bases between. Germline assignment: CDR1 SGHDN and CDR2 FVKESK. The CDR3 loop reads CASSQEHRVYEQYF. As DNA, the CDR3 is TGTGCCAGCAGCCAAGAACACAGGGTCTACGAGCAGTACTTC.

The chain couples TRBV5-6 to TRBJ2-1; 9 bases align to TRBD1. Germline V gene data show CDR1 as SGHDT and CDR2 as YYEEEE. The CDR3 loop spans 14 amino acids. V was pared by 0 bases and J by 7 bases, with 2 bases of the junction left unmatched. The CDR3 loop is CASSLAGTGNEQFF. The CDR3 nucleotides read TGTGCCAGCAGCTTGGCTGGGACAGGGAATGAGCAGTTCTTC.